What follows are 22 T cell receptor beta chains derived from one specimen sequenced in a study of blood T cell repertoires in COVID-19 (dated by TCRdb to the early 2020s). Receptor amplification or capture employed the immunoSEQ multiplex PCR assay. The table comes from immuneACCESS by way of TCRdb, which keeps in-frame sequences with V and J called. Part of the clones is missing from these tables; in studies checked, under half for an unresolved V gene and the rest for unknown reasons. This sample is represented by 390,000 or so clones; 75% to 90% of them were singletons. Approximately 1% of the sample goes to the ten largest clones. The material sequenced was PBMCs or T cells enriched from blood (not recorded which). These receptors originate from a man between 18 and 29 years old who had recovered from COVID-19.

The J gene is TRBJ2-3, the V gene TRBV29-1, with TRBD2 matching over 9 bases. The germline gives CDR1 SQVTM, CDR2 ANQGSEA. V was clipped by 6 bases and J by 6 bases; unmatched bases: 10. This CDR3 comprises 14 residues. CDR3 nucleotide sequence: TGCAGCGTCGGAGTAGCGGGAGTTTCGGATACGCAGTATTTT. Amino acid sequence: CSVGVAGVSDTQYF.

This chain links TRBV2 with TRBJ2-3; 11 positions agree with TRBD2. The V gene's germline CDR1 is SNHLY and CDR2 FYNNEI. The CDR3 consists of 15 residues. After removal of 6 bases from V and 6 bases from J, the junction contained 8 bases not matched to a gene. As DNA, the CDR3 is TGTGCCAGCAGGGCACTAGCGGGAGTGGCGGATACGCAGTATTTT. Protein sequence: CASRALAGVADTQYF.

This clone has just one count. The chain recombines TRBV7-3 with TRBJ2-2, with no clear D. V lost 4 bases to trimming and J lost 3 bases, with 3 bases between them. The germline V gene has CDR1 SGHTA and CDR2 FQGTGA. This CDR3 has 12 residues. The CDR3 here is CASSSYTGELFF. In DNA, the CDR3 is TGTGCCAGCAGCTCATACACCGGGGAGCTGTTTTTT.

This sequence joins TRBV7-9 and TRBJ1-6; D might be TRBD1 (5 bases). The CDR3 totals 14 residues. The V and J ends lost 3 bases and 5 bases respectively, with 8 bases between them. CDR1 and CDR2 from the germline V gene are SEHNR and FQNEAQ (reference sequence). The CDR3 region is CASSLWGDNSPLHF. The CDR3 nucleotides are TGTGCCAGCAGCTTGTGGGGGGATAATTCACCCCTCCACTTT.

The chain combines TRBV7-2 with TRBJ2-3; tentative D call: TRBD2 (7 bases). This CDR3 contains 15 residues. Germline V gene sequence: CDR1 SGHTA, CDR2 FQGNSA. V was trimmed by 4 bases and J by 2 bases, leaving 13 bases between them. CDR3 amino acids: CASSWGAGDTDTQYF. CDR3 in DNA: TGTGCCAGCAGCTGGGGGGCGGGGGACACAGATACGCAGTATTTT. Together with reference TRBV7-2 and TRBJ2-3, the CDR3 gives the full variable domain: GAGVSQSPSNKVTEKGKDVELRCDPISGHTALYWYRQSLGQGLEFLIYFQGNSAPDKSGLPSDRFSAERTGGSVSTLTIQRTQQEDSAVYLCASSWGAGDTDTQYFGPGTRLTVL.

This chain links TRBV28 with TRBJ2-7, with D possibly TRBD2 on 5 matching bases. V lost 5 bases and J lost 0, with 14 bases in between. This CDR3 contains 15 residues. In germline, CDR1 is MDHEN, CDR2 SYDVKM. In DNA form, the CDR3 reads TGTGCCAGCAGTCCCATACAGCGGACCTCCTACGAGCAGTACTTC. It is translated as CASSPIQRTSYEQYF. Using reference TRBV28 and TRBJ2-7 for the parts outside the CDR3, the full variable domain is DVKVTQSSRYLVKRTGEKVFLECVQDMDHENMFWYRQDPGLGLRLIYFSYDVKMKEKGDIPEGYSVSREKKERFSLILESASTNQTSMYLCASSPIQRTSYEQYFGPGTRLTVT.

V gene TRBV4-1 combines with J gene TRBJ2-2; D gene unclear. CDR1 is MGHRA and CDR2 is YSYEKL in the germline V gene. The CDR3 runs to 16 residues. Deletions cut 3 bases from V and 5 bases from J, with 16 bases between. CDR3 DNA: TGCGCCAGCAGCCAGGCGCTAGGATTCCGTACCGGGGAGCTGTTTTTT. Amino acids: CASSQALGFRTGELFF.

V usage is TRBV12-3 or TRBV12-4 and J usage is TRBJ1-2, with D perhaps TRBD1 (5 bases). The CDR3 contains 12 residues. Trimming left V 4 bases short and J 8 bases short, with 11 bases between. The CDR3 is CASSYGQVGYTF. The CDR3 DNA is TGTGCCAGCAGTTACGGACAAGTCGGCTACACCTTC.

The chain has TRBV29-1 and TRBJ2-5; D is undetermined. The CDR3 spans 12 residues. Trimming stripped 4 bases from V and 0 bases from J, with 6 bases between. From germline, CDR1 is SQVTM and CDR2 ANQGSEA. Here the CDR3 DNA reads TGCAGCGTTGCAGGCGACCAAGAGACCCAGTACTTC. Its protein is CSVAGDQETQYF.

The gene calls are TRBV5-5 and TRBJ1-1, with TRBD1 matching over 8 bases. The CDR3 contains 17 residues. V lost 4 bases and J lost 2; bases outside the gene matches: 13. Germline V CDR1 and CDR2: SGHKS, YYEKEE (reference sequence). The chain's CDR3 is CASSPNLRGRLNTEAFF. CDR3 coding DNA: TGTGCCAGCAGCCCAAACCTCAGGGGGCGGCTTAACACTGAAGCTTTCTTT. Filled out from reference TRBV5-5 and TRBJ1-1, the complete variable domain reads DAGVTQSPTHLIKTRGQQVTLRCSPISGHKSVSWYQQVLGQGPQFIFQYYEKEERGRGNFPDRFSARQFPNYSSELNVNALLLGDSALYLCASSPNLRGRLNTEAFFGQGTRLTVV.

The V and J genes are TRBV11-2 and TRBJ1-6; 8 bases are a match to TRBD1. V lost 5 bases to trimming and J lost 9 bases; unmatched junction nucleotides: 9. Germline lookup yields CDR1 SGHAT and CDR2 FQNNGV. The CDR3 extends over 15 amino acids. The CDR3 bases are TGTGCCAGCAGCCCTACGGACAGGGCGCGTTCACCCCTCCACTTT. This gives the protein CASSPTDRARSPLHF.

This rearrangement joins TRBV27 to TRBJ1-1; 7 positions agree with TRBD1. CDR3 size: 15 residues. Per the germline V gene, CDR1 is MNHEY and CDR2 is SMNVEV (reference sequence). The V and J ends lost 6 bases and 1 base, in that order; junction bases with no gene match: 8. CDR3 loop: CASRPHRGANTEAFF. CDR3 DNA sequence: TGTGCCAGCAGACCGCACAGGGGCGCGAACACTGAAGCTTTCTTT.

This clone was seen just once. The chain joins TRBV24-1 to TRBJ1-5; unclear D gene. V dropped 4 bases and J dropped 9 bases, with 15 bases sitting between them. This CDR3 contains 14 residues. Germline V gene data show CDR1 as KGHDR and CDR2 as SFDVKD. The CDR3 loop reads CATSEGVPQVPQHF. Written as DNA, the CDR3 is TGTGCCACCAGTGAAGGCGTGCCTCAGGTGCCCCAGCATTTT.

The chain couples TRBV28 to TRBJ1-5; D is possibly TRBD1 (6 bases). The germline V and J ends were trimmed by 3 bases and 4 bases, with 10 bases remaining between them. Per the germline V gene, CDR1 is MDHEN and CDR2 is SYDVKM. The CDR3 runs to 14 residues. CDR3 amino acids: CASSFTGLNQPQHF. The DNA of the CDR3 is TGTGCCAGCAGTTTCACAGGGCTTAATCAGCCCCAGCATTTT.

V is TRBV28 and J is TRBJ2-7, with 7 bases lining up with TRBD2. CDR3 length equals 15 residues. The germline V gene encodes CDR1 MDHEN and CDR2 SYDVKM. The V segment lost 4 bases and the J segment 4 bases; nucleotides outside the gene matches: 10. The CDR3 sequence: CASSSLGAGVYEQYF. CDR3 bases: TGTGCCAGCAGTTCCCTCGGGGCGGGAGTGTACGAGCAGTACTTC.

The chain has TRBV4-1 and TRBJ2-7; no firm D call. The CDR3 contains 14 residues. Germline V lookup: CDR1 MGHRA, CDR2 YSYEKL. V was clipped by 3 bases and J by 0 bases, with 9 bases between them. The chain's CDR3 is CASSHSYSSYEQYF. The CDR3 DNA sequence: TGCGCCAGCAGCCACTCATATAGCTCCTACGAGCAGTACTTC.

The chain uses TRBV5-1 and TRBJ1-1; the D is unclear. The ends were cut back, 0 bases at V and 8 bases at J, with 5 bases in the middle. The CDR3 has 11 residues. Germline lookup yields CDR1 SGHRS and CDR2 YFSETQ. The CDR3 spells CASSLGGEAFF. The CDR3 DNA reads TGCGCCAGCAGCTTGGGAGGGGAAGCTTTCTTT.

The chain recombines TRBV19 with TRBJ1-5; D gene unclear. This CDR3 has 12 residues. V lost 5 bases and J 4 bases, leaving 6 bases between the germline ends. Germline CDR1 reads LNHDA; CDR2 reads SQIVND (reference sequence). The CDR3 DNA sequence: TGTGCCAGTAGTTACAGAAATCAGCCCCAGCATTTT. Its translation is CASSYRNQPQHF. The variable domain in full, completed from reference TRBV19 and TRBJ1-5, reads DGGITQSPKYLFRKEGQNVTLSCEQNLNHDAMYWYRQDPGQGLRLIYYSQIVNDFQKGDIAEGYSVSREKKESFPLTVTSAQKNPTAFYLCASSYRNQPQHFGDGTRLSIL.

The chain couples TRBV28 to TRBJ1-5; TRBD1 matches at 9 bases. Looked up from germline, CDR1 is MDHEN and CDR2 is SYDVKM. CDR3 length equals 14 residues. V trimming: 6 bases; J trimming: 4 bases; junction bases outside the gene matches: 4. The chain's CDR3 is CASSAGQGNQPQHF. The CDR3 DNA follows: TGTGCCAGCAGCGCCGGACAGGGGAATCAGCCCCAGCATTTT.

The V call is TRBV11-2, the J call TRBJ2-7; tentatively, D is TRBD2 (6 bases). Germline CDR1 and CDR2: SGHAT and FQNNGV. The V and J ends lost 3 bases and 6 bases respectively, with 9 bases between them. The CDR3 is made up of 12 amino acids. DNA of the CDR3: TGTGCCAGCAGCTTGGAGGGTAGCGAGCAGTACTTC. It is translated as CASSLEGSEQYF.

The chain is built from TRBV28 and TRBJ2-3, with 9 nucleotides matching TRBD2. The CDR3 runs 16 residues. Germline V CDR1 and CDR2: MDHEN, SYDVKM. Unmatched junction bases numbered 17, after V lost 5 bases and J lost 11 bases. The CDR3, as DNA: TGTGCCAGCAGTCCCCAGGGAGCGGGGGGTCTGGGGGGGCAGTATTTT. This encodes CASSPQGAGGLGGQYF.

The chain links TRBV3-1 (or the pseudogene TRBV3-2) to TRBJ2-7, with 7 positions matching TRBD2. From germline, CDR1 is LGHDT and CDR2 YNNKEL (reference sequence). V lost 4 bases, J lost 3 bases, and 9 bases stayed unmatched. This CDR3 has 15 amino acids. The CDR3 reads CASSLTYGGGYEQYF. The CDR3 coding sequence is TGTGCCAGCAGCCTCACTTATGGCGGGGGCTACGAGCAGTACTTC.